This T cell receptor (beta chain) stems from a study of blood T cell repertoires in COVID-19. Study-level information: Donors in the United States, Italy and Spain gave samples during acute or convalescent COVID-19. In each case, the material was cDNA or gDNA derived from T cells, B-cell-depleted T cells, or PBMCs.

Assay: immunoSEQ multiplex PCR; the TCRdb copy retains only in-frame clones and omits some. The sample holds fewer than 130,000 clones, 88% seen once. The germline V and J ends were trimmed by 4 bases and 0 bases, with 4 bases remaining between them. Looked up from germline, CDR1 is LGHDT and CDR2 is YNNKEL (reference sequence). CDR3 length: 13 amino acids. What was sequenced was peripheral blood. The sequence derives from a woman aged 45-60 years with acute or convalescent COVID-19. The genes are TRBV3-1 (or the pseudogene TRBV3-2) and TRBJ2-1, with D unresolved. The CDR3 spells CASSRSSYNEQFF. DNA for the CDR3: TGTGCCAGCAGCCGGAGCTCCTACAATGAGCAGTTCTTC.